This T cell receptor (beta chain) was observed in a study of T cells expressing NK-cell markers (dated by TCRdb to 2018 to 2020). Concerning the study at large: In sorted CD3+CD56+NKG2C+, CD3+CD56+NKG2C- and CD3+CD56-NKG2C+ T-cell subsets from eight or nine donors, TCR beta-chain repertoires were profiled. Among the eight sequenced donors, only one was HCMV-seronegative, while the other seven were HCMV-seropositive. All eight donors whose samples were sequenced were randomly selected healthy volunteers, three of them men and five women. Illumina HiSeq 2000/2500, MiSeq or NextSeq was used to sequence libraries as 2 x 150 bp reads. Paper-wide results and their limitations: For five or six donors, the dominant CD3+CD56+NKG2C+ clonotypes were among the top 10 CD8+ clonotypes and accounted for roughly 1.0-7.5% of CD8+ T cells. Those dominant clonotypes were again the most abundant among CD3+CD56-NKG2C+ cells in a few donors, at roughly 28.3-65%. Whether the expanded NKG2C-expressing T cell clones were specific for HCMV antigens was left unclear.

The sample was run on an Illumina HiSeq 2000. The TCR beta cDNA libraries were made using 5'RACE template switching, a step that added both a universal primer site and unique molecular identifiers. Priming for cDNA synthesis came from the TCR beta constant segment, and two successive PCR amplification steps followed. The authors' pipeline ran thus. MIGEC was used to demultiplex reads and group reads by UMI, and MiTCR was used to assemble and quantify clonotypes. To remove erroneous sequences, TCR cDNA sequences were retained only when supported by two or more reads. The tcR package was used for downstream repertoire analysis, with clonotypes matched between fractions based on CDR3 nucleotide sequence plus V segment. VDJmatch was used to annotate antigen specificity against VDJdb, with one amino acid substitution in CDR3 allowed. The reads went through TCRdb reprocessing, and each CDR3 protein sequence gets one entry with no DNA. For this entry, the V and J calls and clone size follow TCRdb and not the study's own pipeline. The table of this sample itemizes some 500,000 distinct CDR3 sequences. The top ten constitute 1.4% of the sample.

To determine HCMV serostatus, a commercial ELISA kit was used to detect HCMV-specific IgG in serum. Ficoll density gradient centrifugation was used to isolate peripheral blood mononuclear cells from blood. Worth noting for this clonotype: Its antigen is unknown.

CDR1 and CDR2 were assigned from the germline V gene (reference sequence) as MNHEY and SMNVEV. From its cysteine to its phenylalanine, the CDR3 spans 14 amino acids. No nucleotide data were recorded. This receptor chain uses TRBV27 and TRBJ1-6; the D call of TRBD1 rests on TCRdb alone, since no DNA is present to check it. This TCR came from a woman in her fifties or sixties in good health. Donor details come from another sample of the same person, matched by shared clones. The sample was blood T cells: a sorted CD56 or NKG2C T cell subset, CD4+ or CD8+ T cells, or bulk PBMC T cells (not recorded which). The CDR3 here reads CASSLSGGLSPLHF.